The T cell receptor (beta chain) under discussion was sequenced for a study of CD8 T cells in ankylosing spondylitis (dated by TCRdb to between 2016 and 2019). Study-wide context: To find TCR variants linked to disease, the study profiled T cell receptor beta repertoires in ankylosing spondylitis patients and healthy donors. The full study cohort comprised about 25 ankylosing spondylitis patients and about 110 healthy donors. Peripheral blood was sampled, and synovial fluid was also collected from ankylosing spondylitis patients.

Beyond this particular receptor, the publication reports: A TCR beta motif of several highly homologous amino acid variants appeared characteristic of blood from ankylosing spondylitis patients. Significant enrichment of the disease-linked clones was reported in matched synovial fluid samples from ankylosing spondylitis patients. Some TCR beta motif variants had previously been reported in synovial fluid and blood of reactive arthritis patients, which suggested common disease-initiation mechanisms. The disease-linked clones had a CD8+ phenotype and were found at relatively low frequencies in peripheral blood.

CDR1 and CDR2 were assigned from the germline V gene as SNHLY and FYNNEI. V loses 7 bases, J loses 2 bases, and the germline ends lie 12 bases apart. The CDR3 goes from the cysteine to the phenylalanine over 15 residues. Just CDR3 DNA is preserved here, 45 bases in frame from base 1. This clonotype was seen more than once but under ten times. Its antigen target is currently unknown. Base quality data are lacking; no much larger clone is found one base away. The instrument was an Illumina HiSeq 2500. Quantitative 5'-RACE with molecular barcodes was the method used to prepare the TCR beta libraries. In the original analysis: A new computational method based on a probabilistic model of VDJ rearrangement was used to identify disease-linked TCR variants. TCRdb applied fastp at Q25 and MiXCR to the public reads, then kept only in-frame beta chains. Merged by CDR3 protein, the rows form single entries marked with the most common genes and DNA. In this record, the V and J calls reflect TCRdb's handling and not the investigators' own analysis. Here the sample has 250,000 to 300,000 distinct CDR3 sequences; 15% to 20% occur a single time. The top ten clonotypes cover roughly 8% of the sample.

Recombination connected TRBV2 to TRBJ2-6; the D gene is perhaps TRBD1, on 5 matching bases. Sequencing was carried out using blood, either unsorted or a sorted T cell fraction (not recorded which). The sequence was collected from a male donor with ankylosing spondylitis or in good health (not recorded which). CDR3 sequence: CASTLTATGANVLTF. In nucleotide form, the sequence is TGTGCCAGCACCCTGACAGCTACTGGGGCCAACGTCCTGACTTTC.